The 25 T cell receptor beta chains listed next were all sequenced from one sample in a study of blood T cell repertoires in COVID-19. Only in-frame clones appear in the TCRdb table, and some are missing; sequencing was by immunoSEQ multiplex PCR. The sample records a few hundred thousand clones, about 88% being singletons. Sequenced sample: peripheral blood. These receptors originate from a woman between 55 and 75 years old with COVID-19, enrolled during active disease.

V gene TRBV5-1 combines with J gene TRBJ1-6, with 8 bases lining up with TRBD1. The CDR3 is 15 amino acids. Germline V lookup: CDR1 SGHRS, CDR2 YFSETQ. V shed 2 bases, J shed 5 bases, and the junction held 3 bases outside the gene matches. The CDR3 coding sequence is TGCGCCAGCAGCTTTTCGACAGGGGATAATTCACCCCTCCACTTT. It codes for CASSFSTGDNSPLHF.

The rearrangement uses TRBV12-5 and TRBJ2-5, with unresolved D. Germline V gives CDR1 LGHNT, CDR2 FRNRAP. The CDR3 is 12 amino acids. The V gene lost 7 bases and the J gene lost 5 bases, with 11 bases spanning the gap. Written as DNA, the CDR3 is TGTGCTAGTGCCCCTCTACGGGAGACCCAGTACTTC. Amino acids: CASAPLRETQYF. Filled out from reference TRBV12-5 and TRBJ2-5, the complete variable domain reads DARVTQTPRHKVTEMGQEVTMRCQPILGHNTVFWYRQTMMQGLELLAYFRNRAPLDDSGMPKDRFSAEMPDATLATLKIQPSEPRDSAVYFCASAPLRETQYFGPGTRLLVL.

The chain joins TRBV6-6 to TRBJ1-6, with D possibly being TRBD1 (5 bases). V was shortened by 7 bases and J by 10 bases, with 14 bases between the two germline ends. Germline V gene lookup returns CDR1 MNHNY and CDR2 SVGAGI (reference sequence). The CDR3 runs 13 residues. The CDR3 here is CASKGEGQSPLHF. In DNA form, the CDR3 reads TGTGCCAGCAAAGGGGAGGGGCAATCACCCCTCCACTTT.

The rearrangement uses TRBV30 and TRBJ2-7, with 9 bases that match TRBD1. This CDR3 has 13 residues. V was pared by 5 bases and J by 6 bases, with 8 bases of the junction left unmatched. The germline V gene encodes CDR1 GTSNPN and CDR2 SVGIG (reference sequence). CDR3 loop: CAWSRDRVREQYF. CDR3 coding DNA: TGTGCCTGGTCGCGGGACAGGGTGCGCGAGCAGTACTTC.

This clone appeared a few times. The chain is built from TRBV3-1 (or the pseudogene TRBV3-2) and TRBJ1-1, with a weak D call TRBD1 (6 bases). The CDR3 contains 13 residues. CDR1 and CDR2 (germline): LGHDT, YNNKEL (reference sequence). V was clipped by 4 bases and J by 1 base, with 7 bases between them. CDR3 nucleotides: TGTGCCAGCAGCCTAGGGGGGAACACTGAAGCTTTCTTT. It encodes CASSLGGNTEAFF.

The J gene is TRBJ2-7, the V gene TRBV20-1; the match to TRBD1 covers 8 bases. Germline V gives CDR1 DFQATT, CDR2 SNEGSKA (reference sequence). The CDR3 runs 13 residues. Trimming took 3 bases from V and 4 from J; bases not matched to a gene: 5. The CDR3 here is CSASTGGNYEQYF. CDR3 nucleotide sequence: TGCAGTGCTAGTACAGGGGGAAATTACGAGCAGTACTTC.

V is TRBV7-9 and J is TRBJ2-3; 7 nucleotides match TRBD2. This CDR3 comprises 16 residues. CDR1 and CDR2 (germline): SEHNR, FQNEAQ (reference sequence). Trimming removed 4 bases from V and 2 bases from J; junction bases left unmatched: 9. CDR3 nucleotides: TGTGCCAGCAGCTACCAGCGGGGCGGGGCCACAGATACGCAGTATTTT. Amino acids: CASSYQRGGATDTQYF.

This chain links TRBV28 with TRBJ1-2; D gene unclear. Trimming cost V 5 bases and J 2 bases, with 9 bases left between them. The CDR3 totals 13 residues. Germline CDR1 MDHEN, CDR2 SYDVKM. CDR3 residues: CASSPGWNYGYTF. In DNA form, the CDR3 reads TGTGCCAGCAGTCCGGGTTGGAACTATGGCTACACCTTC.

This chain links TRBV5-1 with TRBJ1-2; no firm D call. The CDR3 has 13 amino acids. V was shortened by 0 bases and J by 8 bases, with 11 bases between the two germline ends. Germline CDR1 and CDR2: SGHRS and YFSETQ. In DNA, the CDR3 is TGCGCCAGCAGCTTGGATGGCGGCGGGGGCTACACCTTC. This codes for CASSLDGGGGYTF.

The V call is TRBV24-1, the J call TRBJ2-1; maybe TRBD2 (5 bases). The CDR3 is 14 amino acids. The germline V and J ends were trimmed by 5 bases and 7 bases, with 14 bases remaining between them. Germline V gene sequence: CDR1 KGHDR, CDR2 SFDVKD. The CDR3 bases are TGTGCCACCAGTGGAGCAGGAGGCGAAAATGAGCAGTTCTTC. Protein product: CATSGAGGENEQFF.

This clone was counted only a few times. V gene TRBV7-3 combines with J gene TRBJ1-6; D gene unclear. Deletions cut 6 bases from V and 7 bases from J, with 10 bases between. This CDR3 is 13 amino acids long. Germline loops: CDR1 SGHTA, CDR2 FQGTGA. This CDR3 is CASRRDGNSPLHF. The DNA for the CDR3 is TGTGCCAGCAGGAGGGATGGGAATTCACCCCTCCACTTT.

V is TRBV7-2 and J is TRBJ2-1, with D possibly matching TRBD1 (6 bases). CDR3 length: 16 amino acids. CDR1 is SGHTA and CDR2 is FQGNSA in the germline V gene. V was pared by 3 bases and J by 0 bases, with 12 bases between. Here the CDR3 DNA reads TGTGCCAGCAGCTTTAAAGGGGGTAGCTCCTACAATGAGCAGTTCTTC. Its protein is CASSFKGGSSYNEQFF. Combining the CDR3 with reference TRBV7-2 and TRBJ2-1 gives the whole variable domain GAGVSQSPSNKVTEKGKDVELRCDPISGHTALYWYRQSLGQGLEFLIYFQGNSAPDKSGLPSDRFSAERTGGSVSTLTIQRTQQEDSAVYLCASSFKGGSSYNEQFFGPGTRLTVL.

V usage is TRBV11-2 and J usage is TRBJ2-1; possibly TRBD1 for D (6 bases). This CDR3 has 15 amino acids. V was shortened by 5 bases and J by 6 bases, with 17 bases between the two germline ends. Germline V CDR1 and CDR2: SGHAT, FQNNGV. The CDR3 protein is CASSLRQAAPNEQFF. The CDR3 DNA reads as TGTGCCAGCAGCCTTCGACAGGCAGCCCCCAATGAGCAGTTCTTC. The whole variable domain, filled in from reference TRBV11-2 and TRBJ2-1, reads EAGVAQSPRYKIIEKRQSVAFWCNPISGHATLYWYQQILGQGPKLLIQFQNNGVVDDSQLPKDRFSAERLKGVDSTLKIQPAKLEDSAVYLCASSLRQAAPNEQFFGPGTRLTVL.

Of note for this clone: An end of the junction differs from the germline gene, which may be a read error. The rearrangement uses TRBV5-6 and TRBJ1-3; D is uncertain. This CDR3 is 14 amino acids long. Germline CDR1 SGHDT, CDR2 YYEEEE. The CDR3, as DNA: TGTGCCAGCAGCTTGGGAGATTCTGGAGACACCATATATTTT. Translation gives CASSLGDSGDTIYF.

V is TRBV6-5 and J is TRBJ1-1; D possibly corresponds to TRBD1 (5 bases). V lost 6 bases and J 4 bases, leaving 15 bases between the germline ends. The CDR3 covers 14 residues. Germline V gives CDR1 MNHEY, CDR2 SVGAGI. Here the CDR3 reads CASREGGGSTEAFF. In DNA form, the CDR3 reads TGTGCCAGCAGGGAGGGTGGGGGGAGCACTGAAGCTTTCTTT.

This chain links TRBV10-2 with TRBJ2-7, with 7 bases identical to TRBD2. CDR1 is WSHSY and CDR2 is SAAADI in the germline V gene. V shed 2 bases, J shed 12 bases, and the junction held 4 bases outside the gene matches. This CDR3 region has 11 residues. The CDR3 DNA sequence: TGCGCCAGCAGTGAGCCGGCGGGAGTGTACTTC. Amino acids: CASSEPAGVYF.

This clone came up once. The chain has TRBV9 and TRBJ1-4; tentative D call: TRBD1 (6 bases). CDR1 is SGDLS and CDR2 is YYNGEE in the germline V gene. The CDR3 loop spans 14 amino acids. Deletions cut 0 bases from V and 7 bases from J, with 10 bases between. CDR3 residues: CASSVGTVGEKLFF. The CDR3 DNA sequence: TGTGCCAGCAGCGTAGGGACAGTTGGTGAAAAACTGTTTTTT.

The V gene is TRBV24-1, the J gene TRBJ2-5; D remains ambiguous. In germline, CDR1 is KGHDR, CDR2 SFDVKD. There are 13 residues in the CDR3. V was pared by 4 bases and J by 5 bases, with 10 bases between. The CDR3 loop reads CATSDPSFETQYF. DNA for the CDR3: TGTGCCACCAGTGACCCTTCTTTCGAGACCCAGTACTTC.

The chain is built from TRBV29-1 and TRBJ1-1; the D gene is possibly TRBD1 (5 bases). V lost 6 bases and J lost 3, with 20 bases in between. CDR1 is SQVTM and CDR2 is ANQGSEA in the germline V gene. The CDR3 is 15 residues long. In DNA, the CDR3 is TGCAGCGTCAGAAAGGGGCTAGGGGCGGACACTGAAGCTTTCTTT. Protein sequence: CSVRKGLGADTEAFF.

The chain employs TRBV5-1 and TRBJ1-1; a weak D match, TRBD1 (5 bases). Trimming took off 6 bases at V and 5 bases at J, with 14 bases between the two ends. The CDR3 has 13 residues. Germline-derived CDR1 and CDR2 are SGHRS and YFSETQ. CDR3 sequence: CASMVGAGTEAFF. DNA of the CDR3: TGCGCCAGCATGGTAGGGGCGGGGACTGAAGCTTTCTTT.

The rearrangement uses TRBV9 and TRBJ1-2, with a tentative D call TRBD1 (5 bases). CDR3 size: 15 residues. V lost 3 bases and J 4 bases, leaving 16 bases between the germline ends. Germline-derived CDR1 and CDR2 are SGDLS and YYNGEE. The CDR3 loop is CASSAREGASYGYTF. The CDR3 coding sequence is TGTGCCAGCAGCGCCAGGGAAGGAGCCTCCTATGGCTACACCTTC. Full variable domain (missing parts from reference TRBV9 and TRBJ1-2): DSGVTQTPKHLITATGQRVTLRCSPRSGDLSVYWYQQSLDQGLQFLIQYYNGEERAKGNILERFSAQQFPDLHSELNLSSLELGDSALYFCASSAREGASYGYTFGSGTRLTVV.

The sample holds one count of this clone. CDR3: CASSLSGDRVRRGRAFF. CDR3 coding DNA: TGTGCCAGCAGTTTATCGGGGGACAGGGTACGGAGGGGGCGTGCTTTCTTT. The gene calls are TRBV27 and TRBJ1-1, with 9 bases that match TRBD1. The trim removed 0 bases at V and 11 bases at J, leaving 16 bases unmatched. CDR1 is MNHEY and CDR2 is SMNVEV in the germline V gene (reference sequence). The CDR3 sequence is 17 residues long.

The rearrangement links TRBV7-6 to TRBJ2-7; no definite D call. Trimming removed 3 bases from V and 3 bases from J, with 12 bases in between. The germline gives CDR1 SGHVS, CDR2 FNYEAQ. CDR3 length equals 14 residues. The CDR3 sequence is CASSFSWLSYEQYF. The CDR3 bases are TGTGCCAGCAGCTTTTCGTGGCTCAGCTACGAGCAGTACTTC. Combining the CDR3 with reference TRBV7-6 and TRBJ2-7 gives the whole variable domain GAGVSQSPRYKVTKRGQDVALRCDPISGHVSLYWYRQALGQGPEFLTYFNYEAQQDKSGLPNDRFSAERPEGSISTLTIQRTEQRDSAMYRCASSFSWLSYEQYFGPGTRLTVT.

The chain carries TRBV18 and TRBJ1-1, with D possibly TRBD1 on 5 matching bases. This CDR3 spans 14 amino acids. Trimming removed 6 bases at V and 2 bases at J, with 13 bases between. Per germline, CDR1 KGHSH and CDR2 LQKENI. CDR3 coding DNA: TGTGCCAGCTCTCAACGGCAGGGCAACACTGAAGCTTTCTTT. Protein product: CASSQRQGNTEAFF.

The DNA of the CDR3 is TGTGCCAGCAGCCCTCGGGGAGATACGCAGTATTTT. Translation gives CASSPRGDTQYF. The genes are TRBV11-2 and TRBJ2-3, with a weak D call TRBD2 (5 bases). Germline CDR1 is SGHAT and CDR2 is FQNNGV. The CDR3 is 12 residues long. V was clipped by 5 bases and J by 5 bases, with 8 bases between them.